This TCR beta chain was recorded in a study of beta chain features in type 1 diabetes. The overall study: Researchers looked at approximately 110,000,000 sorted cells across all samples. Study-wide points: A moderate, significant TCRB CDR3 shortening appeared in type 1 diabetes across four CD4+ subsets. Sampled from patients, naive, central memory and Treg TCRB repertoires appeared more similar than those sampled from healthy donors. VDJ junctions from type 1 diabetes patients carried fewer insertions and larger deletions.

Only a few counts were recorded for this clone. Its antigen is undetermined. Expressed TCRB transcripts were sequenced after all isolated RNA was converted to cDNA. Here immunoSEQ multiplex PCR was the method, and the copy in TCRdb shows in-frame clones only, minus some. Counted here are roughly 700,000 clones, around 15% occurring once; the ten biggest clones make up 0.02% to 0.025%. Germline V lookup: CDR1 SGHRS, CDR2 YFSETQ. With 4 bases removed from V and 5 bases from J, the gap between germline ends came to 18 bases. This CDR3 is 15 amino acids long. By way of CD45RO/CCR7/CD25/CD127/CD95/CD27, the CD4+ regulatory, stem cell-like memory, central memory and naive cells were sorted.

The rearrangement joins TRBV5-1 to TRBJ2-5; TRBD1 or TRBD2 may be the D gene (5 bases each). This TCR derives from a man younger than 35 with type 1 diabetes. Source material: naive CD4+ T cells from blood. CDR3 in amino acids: CASSILPSGRETQYF. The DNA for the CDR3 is TGCGCCAGCAGCATCCTACCTTCGGGGCGGGAGACCCAGTACTTC.